This section outlines one T cell receptor (beta chain) sequence together with its context. The antigen remains undetermined. Sequencing was performed with immunoSEQ multiplex PCR; in TCRdb, only in-frame clones are kept and a portion is missing. The data contain about 200,000 clones, around 94% of them singletons. These data originate in a study of T cell responses to AZD1222 COVID-19 vaccine. Findings and caveats of the study: The donors showed a predominance of white British ancestry and of females, with possible underestimation of clonal diversity. Spike-specific TCR breadth and depth grew following two AZD1222 doses. Targets within unmutated variant regions were reportedly found for nearly half of spike-specific TCRs.

The clonotype originates from an adult who received the MenACWY meningococcal vaccine as a control. The starting material was peripheral blood, obtained 28 days after the second dose of the MenACWY control vaccine.

The CDR3 here is CASSQVSDTQYF. The DNA of the CDR3 is TGTGCCAGCAGCCAAGTCTCAGATACGCAGTATTTT. The J gene is TRBJ2-3, the V gene TRBV3-1 (or the pseudogene TRBV3-2); D is undetermined. Germline V gives CDR1 LGHDT, CDR2 YNNKEL (reference sequence). The CDR3 runs 12 residues. The germline V and J ends were trimmed by 1 base and 4 bases, with 3 bases remaining between them.